One sample yielded the 27 T cell receptor beta chains listed below, sequenced in a study of OX40 agonist ivuxolimab in advanced cancers. Only in-frame clones appear in the TCRdb table, and some are missing; sequencing was by immunoSEQ multiplex PCR. The sample has 30,000 or so clones, 80% to 85% seen once; the top ten hold approximately 20%. The material was CD4+ or CD8+ T cells sorted from blood, obtained in a trial of the OX40 agonist ivuxolimab. The source is an adult with an advanced solid tumor such as melanoma, head and neck, liver or kidney cancer.

For the CDR3, the DNA is TGTGCCGTAGCGGGACTAGGGCAGCCCCAGCATTTT. It codes for CAVAGLGQPQHF. V is TRBV30 and J is TRBJ1-5, with D possibly TRBD1 on 5 matching bases. There are 12 residues in the CDR3. Looked up from germline, CDR1 is GTSNPN and CDR2 is SVGIG (reference sequence). The V and J ends lost 8 bases and 7 bases respectively, with 15 bases between them.

The V call is TRBV5-4, the J call TRBJ2-2, with 8 positions matching TRBD1. Germline trimming cut 4 bases from V and 7 bases from J; bases unmatched to any gene: 3. The CDR3 length is 13 residues. CDR1 is SGHNT, CDR2 YYREEE, per germline (reference sequence). The CDR3 DNA reads as TGTGCCAGCAGCCTGACAGGGGTCGGGGAGCTGTTTTTT. It specifies CASSLTGVGELFF.

This clone was detected only a few times. The chain employs TRBV2 and TRBJ2-3; D remains ambiguous. Trimming shortened V by 5 bases and J by 3 bases, and 6 bases separated the two germline ends. CDR3 length: 12 amino acids. Germline assignment: CDR1 SNHLY and CDR2 FYNNEI. The DNA for the CDR3 is TGTGCCAGCAGTTCCGGGACAGATACGCAGTATTTT. Amino acid sequence: CASSSGTDTQYF. Full variable domain (outside the CDR3, taken from reference TRBV2 and TRBJ2-3): EPEVTQTPSHQVTQMGQEVILRCVPISNHLYFYWYRQILGQKVEFLVSFYNNEISEKSEIFDDQFSVERPDGSNFTLKIRSTKLEDSAMYFCASSSGTDTQYFGPGTRLTVL.

This clone was seen once. This chain connects TRBV27 to TRBJ2-7; 11 bases are shared with TRBD2. The CDR3 spans 14 residues. V shed 6 bases and J 4 bases; nucleotides not matched to a gene: 5. Germline V gene lookup returns CDR1 MNHEY and CDR2 SMNVEV (reference sequence). Written as DNA, the CDR3 is TGTGCCAGCAGAACCGGGACTAGCGGATACGAGCAGTACTTC. Protein sequence: CASRTGTSGYEQYF.

The CDR3 DNA reads TGTGCTTCGGGGGACAATCAGCCCCAGCATTTT. It codes for CASGDNQPQHF. The chain joins TRBV25-1 to TRBJ1-5; tentative D call: TRBD1 (5 bases). The germline V gene encodes CDR1 MGHDK and CDR2 SYGVNS. This CDR3 has 11 amino acids.

V and J are TRBV30 and TRBJ1-2; TRBD1 matches 8 bases. This CDR3 has 13 amino acids. The J segment lost 6 bases and the V segment lost 2 bases, leaving 5 bases of the junction unmatched. Germline CDR1 GTSNPN, CDR2 SVGIG (reference sequence). The CDR3: CAWSPTGVHGYTF. In DNA form, the CDR3 reads TGTGCCTGGAGTCCGACAGGGGTACATGGCTACACCTTC. The full variable domain, its missing parts supplied by reference TRBV30 and TRBJ1-2, is SQTIHQWPATLVQPVGSPLSLECTVEGTSNPNLYWYRQAAGRGLQLLFYSVGIGQISSEVPQNLSASRPQDRQFILSSKKLLLSDSGFYLCAWSPTGVHGYTFGSGTRLTVV.

The gene calls are TRBV28 and TRBJ1-5; no reliable D call. The CDR3 extends over 14 amino acids. CDR1 is MDHEN, CDR2 SYDVKM, per germline. Trimming removed 6 bases from V and 3 bases from J, with 12 bases in between. CDR3 sequence: CASRQTGVNQPQHF. DNA of the CDR3: TGTGCCAGCAGACAGACTGGGGTCAATCAGCCCCAGCATTTT.

CDR3 bases: TGTGCCAGCAGTGAACTTTTTACGGCGAATCAGCCCCAGCATTTT. It specifies CASSELFTANQPQHF. The rearrangement joins TRBV6-1 to TRBJ1-5; D not certain. Germline CDR1 and CDR2: MNHNS and SASEGT. CDR3 length: 15 residues. V was clipped by 2 bases and J by 4 bases, with 12 bases between them.

V usage is TRBV9 and J usage is TRBJ2-3; 7 bases match TRBD1. The CDR3 is 15 amino acids. V was pared by 4 bases and J by 0 bases, with 5 bases of the junction left unmatched. Germline loops: CDR1 SGDLS, CDR2 YYNGEE. The CDR3 nucleotides read TGTGCCAGCAGCCCCGGGACAGCTAGCACAGATACGCAGTATTTT. Its translation is CASSPGTASTDTQYF.

The chain recombines TRBV12-1 with TRBJ1-5; the listed D gene, TRBD1, was not tested against the DNA. TRBV12-1 represents a pseudogene. The CDR3 has 17 residues. The CDR3, as DNA: TGTGCCAGCAGCGCGTGGACAGACCGAGTTATCAATCAGCCCCAGCATTTT. Translation: CASSAWTDRVINQPQHF.

As DNA, the CDR3 is TGTGCCAGCAGTTACGCGCCCGGGACTGACTACAATGAGCAGTTCTTC. The encoded protein is CASSYAPGTDYNEQFF. The genes are TRBV6-6 and TRBJ2-1; possible D gene TRBD2, 6 bases. CDR1 and CDR2 from the germline V gene are MNHNY and SVGAGI (reference sequence). The CDR3 totals 16 residues. V was pared by 2 bases and J by 3 bases, with 14 bases between.

The J gene is TRBJ1-2, the V gene TRBV7-9, with no clear D. Germline CDR1 is SEHNR and CDR2 is FQNEAQ (reference sequence). The CDR3 runs to 15 residues. The ends were cut back, 1 base at V and 3 bases at J, with 12 bases in the middle. The CDR3 coding sequence is TGTGCCAGCAGCTTAGAGTTTGTTTTTCACTATGGCTACACCTTC. This translates into CASSLEFVFHYGYTF.

The rearrangement uses TRBV9 and TRBJ1-1; 9 bases match TRBD1. Unmatched junction bases numbered 12, after V lost 4 bases and J lost 5 bases. CDR1 is SGDLS and CDR2 is YYNGEE in the germline V gene. This CDR3 region has 16 residues. CDR3: CASSYRDRVVETEAFF. CDR3 in DNA: TGTGCCAGCAGCTACCGGGACAGGGTCGTAGAAACTGAAGCTTTCTTT.

The chain carries TRBV4-2 and TRBJ1-1; unclear D gene. CDR3 size: 14 residues. V dropped 1 base and J dropped 0 bases, with 6 bases sitting between them. Germline CDR1 LGHNA, CDR2 YNFKEQ. This CDR3 reads CASSQVPVNTEAFF. DNA of the CDR3: TGTGCCAGCAGCCAAGTCCCGGTGAACACTGAAGCTTTCTTT.

This rearrangement joins TRBV2 to TRBJ2-1; the D gene is possibly TRBD1 (5 bases). With 6 bases removed from V and 0 bases from J, the gap between germline ends came to 9 bases. Germline CDR1 is SNHLY and CDR2 is FYNNEI. This CDR3 spans 14 amino acids. CDR3 in amino acids: CASRDTSSYNEQFF. CDR3 DNA sequence: TGTGCCAGCAGGGACACGAGCTCCTACAATGAGCAGTTCTTC.

V gene TRBV12-5 combines with J gene TRBJ1-1, with a possible D match to TRBD1 (6 bases). In germline, CDR1 is LGHNT, CDR2 FRNRAP. This CDR3 contains 16 residues. Trimming removed 2 bases at V and 4 bases at J, with 17 bases between. The CDR3 nucleotides are TGTGCTAGTGGTTTGTTATCGGGAGGGGGGGTCACTGAAGCTTTCTTT. This encodes CASGLLSGGGVTEAFF.

The chain combines TRBV10-3 with TRBJ1-3; tentatively, D is TRBD1 (5 bases). Trimming removed 0 bases from V and 4 bases from J, with 19 bases in between. Germline-derived CDR1 and CDR2 are ENHRY and SYGVKD. The CDR3 has 18 amino acids. The CDR3 spells CAISESGLTAPIGNTIYF. Here the CDR3 DNA reads TGTGCCATCAGTGAGTCAGGGCTGACAGCCCCGATCGGAAACACCATATATTTT.

DNA for the CDR3: TGTGCCAGCAGCTTAGACAGTTCTGGGGCCAACGTCCTGACTTTC. It yields the protein CASSLDSSGANVLTF. The rearrangement joins TRBV7-2 to TRBJ2-6; the D is unclear. V lost 1 base and J lost 1, with 5 bases in between. The CDR3 contains 15 residues. CDR1 is SGHTA, CDR2 FQGNSA, per germline.

The chain carries TRBV28 and TRBJ2-7; D uncertain. This CDR3 is 14 amino acids long. V was shortened by 6 bases and J by 5 bases, with 17 bases between the two germline ends. The germline V gene has CDR1 MDHEN and CDR2 SYDVKM. CDR3 amino acids: CASSLDGPWNEQYF. CDR3 nucleotides: TGTGCCAGCAGCCTAGACGGTCCTTGGAACGAGCAGTACTTC. The entire variable domain, with the rest obtained from reference TRBV28 and TRBJ2-7, is as follows: DVKVTQSSRYLVKRTGEKVFLECVQDMDHENMFWYRQDPGLGLRLIYFSYDVKMKEKGDIPEGYSVSREKKERFSLILESASTNQTSMYLCASSLDGPWNEQYFGPGTRLTVT.

The J gene is TRBJ1-1, the V gene TRBV19, with D possibly matching TRBD1 (5 bases). V was shortened by 5 bases and J by 6 bases, with 16 bases between the two germline ends. This CDR3 comprises 14 residues. Germline CDR1 and CDR2: LNHDA and SQIVND (reference sequence). CDR3 DNA: TGTGCCAGTAGTGCCGCTGGGGGGTTCTCTGAAGCTTTCTTT. Translation: CASSAAGGFSEAFF.

V usage is TRBV7-3 and J usage is TRBJ1-1, with 9 bases fitting TRBD1. The CDR3 loop spans 14 amino acids. Germline CDR1 SGHTA, CDR2 FQGTGA. V was pared by 5 bases and J by 3 bases, with 4 bases of the junction left unmatched. CDR3 in amino acids: CASSRTGEHTEAFF. CDR3 nucleotide sequence: TGTGCCAGCAGCCGGACAGGGGAGCACACTGAAGCTTTCTTT. Full variable domain (rest looked up from reference TRBV7-3 and TRBJ1-1): GAGVSQTPSNKVTEKGKYVELRCDPISGHTALYWYRQSLGQGPEFLIYFQGTGAADDSGLPNDRFFAVRPEGSVSTLKIQRTERGDSAVYLCASSRTGEHTEAFFGQGTRLTVV.

This clone was found a few times. The chain has TRBV7-3 and TRBJ2-2, with a tentative D call TRBD2 (5 bases). This CDR3 has 15 amino acids. The V gene lost 5 bases and the J gene lost 4 bases, with 14 bases spanning the gap. From germline, CDR1 is SGHTA and CDR2 FQGTGA. The CDR3 loop is CASSPRAGPTGELFF. In DNA, the CDR3 is TGTGCCAGCAGCCCGCGGGCAGGTCCCACCGGGGAGCTGTTTTTT.

The rearrangement joins TRBV23-1 to TRBJ2-5; possible D gene TRBD1, 6 bases. TRBV23-1 is known as an ORF, though its function is uncertain. The germline V and J ends were trimmed by 1 base and 2 bases, with 8 bases remaining between them. The CDR3 length is 14 residues. The CDR3 DNA is TGCGCCAGCAGTCAATACGGGACACAAGAGACCCAGTACTTC. Translating gives CASSQYGTQETQYF.

The V gene is TRBV5-1, the J gene TRBJ2-1; D not certain. The germline V gene encodes CDR1 SGHRS and CDR2 YFSETQ. The CDR3 consists of 11 residues. The V and J ends lost 4 bases and 12 bases respectively, with 11 bases between them. CDR3 in amino acids: CASSEDLRQFF. The CDR3 DNA is TGCGCCAGCAGCGAAGACTTACGGCAGTTCTTC. Based on the CDR3 plus reference TRBV5-1 and TRBJ2-1, the full variable domain is KAGVTQTPRYLIKTRGQQVTLSCSPISGHRSVSWYQQTPGQGLQFLFEYFSETQRNKGNFPGRFSGRQFSNSRSEMNVSTLELGDSALYLCASSEDLRQFFGPGTRLTVL.

This CDR3 is CASAGQGNEKLFF. Written as DNA, the CDR3 is TGTGCCAGTGCGGGACAGGGGAATGAAAAACTGTTTTTT. V and J are TRBV19 and TRBJ1-4, with 10 bases lining up with TRBD1. The CDR3 is 13 amino acids. V trimming: 8 bases; J trimming: 5 bases; junction bases outside the gene matches: 2. Germline V CDR1 and CDR2: LNHDA, SQIVND (reference sequence).

This chain links TRBV19 with TRBJ2-1; the D gene is possibly TRBD1 (6 bases). Per germline, CDR1 LNHDA and CDR2 SQIVND (reference sequence). The ends were cut back, 2 bases at V and 9 bases at J, with 11 bases in the middle. The CDR3 extends over 13 amino acids. CDR3 in DNA: TGTGCCAGTAGTATATCTGGGGGCGGTGAGCAGTTCTTC. Translation gives CASSISGGGEQFF.

The rearrangement joins TRBV10-2 to TRBJ2-3; D is perhaps TRBD2 (6 bases). The V and J ends lost 6 bases and 5 bases respectively, with 18 bases between them. The CDR3 covers 15 residues. CDR1 WSHSY and CDR2 SAAADI come from the germline V gene. The DNA for the CDR3 is TGCGCCAGCAGCCCCGGGACTTCCTCACAAGATACGCAGTATTTT. Amino acid sequence: CASSPGTSSQDTQYF.